Below, 17 T cell receptor beta chains from the same sample are listed, as sequenced in a study of cytomegalovirus exposure and HLA in healthy donors. The PCR was carried out with 60 Vbeta primers and 13 Jbeta primers. The method was immunoSEQ multiplex PCR; TCRdb's version includes in-frame clones alone and lacks a portion of them. The profile shows 150,000 to 200,000 clones, 76% of them singletons. Input material: PBMCs. Source of these receptors: a woman aged 25 to 45 in good health and CMV-seropositive.

The chain couples TRBV28 to TRBJ1-6; maybe TRBD1 (6 bases). Germline V lookup: CDR1 MDHEN, CDR2 SYDVKM. V was cut by 7 bases and J by 4 bases, with 11 bases left in between. The CDR3 contains 14 residues. In DNA, the CDR3 is TGTGCCAGCATCAGAGGACAGTATAATTCACCCCTCCACTTT. Translation: CASIRGQYNSPLHF. Full variable domain (missing parts from reference TRBV28 and TRBJ1-6): DVKVTQSSRYLVKRTGEKVFLECVQDMDHENMFWYRQDPGLGLRLIYFSYDVKMKEKGDIPEGYSVSREKKERFSLILESASTNQTSMYLCASIRGQYNSPLHFGNGTRLTVT.

The chain uses TRBV6-1 and TRBJ2-5; TRBD2 matches 10 bases. The germline V gene has CDR1 MNHNS and CDR2 SASEGT. The CDR3 extends over 16 amino acids. V lost 4 bases and J lost 9; bases outside the gene matches: 14. CDR3: CASSVKELAGPGAQYF. The CDR3 coding sequence is TGTGCCAGCAGTGTAAAGGAACTAGCGGGGCCCGGGGCCCAGTACTTC.

This clone came up once. The CDR3 region has the DNA TGCACCAGCAGCCGAAACCGGGGTAGGCGCTCTGGAAACACCATATATTTT. It translates to CTSSRNRGRRSGNTIYF. This chain links TRBV1 with TRBJ1-3. TRBV1 is a documented pseudogene. This CDR3 has 17 residues.

The V call is TRBV11-3, the J call TRBJ2-7, with D perhaps TRBD2 (6 bases). Germline lookup yields CDR1 SGHNT and CDR2 YENEEA. The V end was cut by 5 bases, the J end by 2 bases, with 13 bases between. This CDR3 contains 14 residues. This CDR3 is CASSPGLYTYEQYF. CDR3 nucleotide sequence: TGTGCCAGCAGCCCTGGACTATACACCTACGAGCAGTACTTC.

V gene TRBV5-1 combines with J gene TRBJ1-3; TRBD1 agrees at 9 bases. CDR3 size: 17 residues. Germline V CDR1 and CDR2: SGHRS, YFSETQ. V dropped 4 bases and J dropped 3; count of bases not matched to a gene: 11. The DNA for the CDR3 is TGCGCCAGCAGCCATCGGACAGGGGCCCCTTTTGGAAACACCATATATTTT. Translation gives CASSHRTGAPFGNTIYF.

The chain combines TRBV5-4 with TRBJ2-3; 14 positions agree with TRBD2. The CDR3 has 18 residues. Germline V gene lookup returns CDR1 SGHNT and CDR2 YYREEE (reference sequence). Unmatched junction bases numbered 9, after V lost 4 bases and J lost 2 bases. CDR3 sequence: CASSGGGTSGGATDTQYF. CDR3 sequence (DNA): TGTGCCAGCAGCGGGGGGGGGACTAGCGGGGGTGCCACAGATACGCAGTATTTT.

The chain recombines TRBV4-3 with TRBJ2-3; weak D call: TRBD2 (6 bases). The CDR3 spans 16 residues. Germline V gene sequence: CDR1 LGHNA, CDR2 YSLEER. Trimming shortened V by 4 bases and J by 1 base, and 15 bases separated the two germline ends. The CDR3 protein is CASSPGKLAGTDTQYF. CDR3 in DNA: TGCGCCAGCAGCCCCGGGAAACTAGCTGGCACAGATACGCAGTATTTT.

In its sample, this clone was seen a few times. This rearrangement joins TRBV7-9 to TRBJ2-1; D is ambiguous. Looked up from germline, CDR1 is SEHNR and CDR2 is FQNEAQ (reference sequence). The CDR3 totals 10 residues. Trimming shortened V by 7 bases and J by 12 bases, and 10 bases separated the two germline ends. In DNA, the CDR3 is TGTGCCAGCAACGAAGTCGGGCAGTTCTTC. Translation: CASNEVGQFF.

The CDR3 DNA is TGTGCCAGCAGTCGAACAGGGCCGTTCAATCAGCCCCAGCATTTT. This encodes CASSRTGPFNQPQHF. The chain carries TRBV6-1 and TRBJ1-5; possibly TRBD1 for D (6 bases). Germline CDR1 reads MNHNS; CDR2 reads SASEGT. The CDR3 runs 15 residues. Trimming cost V 5 bases and J 3 bases, with 14 bases left between them.

The chain couples TRBV10-2 to TRBJ1-2, with TRBD1 as a possible D gene (5 bases). The CDR3 extends over 14 amino acids. The germline V gene has CDR1 WSHSY and CDR2 SAAADI. The V and J ends lost 4 bases and 8 bases respectively, with 17 bases between them. The CDR3 sequence is CASSVNGGGGGYTF. In DNA form, the CDR3 reads TGCGCCAGCAGTGTCAATGGGGGAGGAGGGGGCTACACCTTC.

This clone was counted between two and nine times. The chain has TRBV7-8 and TRBJ1-3; D not resolved. Germline CDR1 reads SGHVS; CDR2 reads FQNEAQ. Trimming removed 3 bases at V and 0 bases at J, with 9 bases between. This CDR3 contains 15 residues. Here the CDR3 reads CASSFDGSSGNTIYF. The DNA for the CDR3 is TGTGCCAGCAGCTTCGACGGGTCCTCTGGAAACACCATATATTTT.

The chain carries TRBV29-1 and TRBJ2-2, with a weak D call TRBD1 (6 bases). The CDR3 covers 11 residues. Trimming removed 7 bases from V and 8 bases from J, with 11 bases in between. Germline V lookup: CDR1 SQVTM, CDR2 ANQGSEA. CDR3 loop: CSGGGPGELFF. The CDR3 bases are TGCAGCGGTGGGGGCCCTGGGGAGCTGTTTTTT.

J is TRBJ1-6 and V is TRBV5-5; D not certain. The germline V gene has CDR1 SGHKS and CDR2 YYEKEE (reference sequence). The CDR3 is 14 residues long. V shed 0 bases and J shed 13 bases, with 14 bases lying between them. The CDR3 sequence: CASSLDAPLRPLHF. CDR3 DNA sequence: TGTGCCAGCAGCTTGGATGCCCCCCTGAGGCCCCTCCACTTT.

The table lists this clone with a count of one. The chain recombines TRBV11-2 with TRBJ2-3, with TRBD2 matching 12 bases. Germline CDR1 reads SGHAT; CDR2 reads FQNNGV. The CDR3 runs 16 residues. V was pared by 3 bases and J by 0 bases, with 1 base of the junction left unmatched. The CDR3 coding sequence is TGTGCCAGCAGCTTCGGACTAGCGGGGAGCACAGATACGCAGTATTTT. Protein sequence: CASSFGLAGSTDTQYF. Filled out from reference TRBV11-2 and TRBJ2-3, the complete variable domain reads EAGVAQSPRYKIIEKRQSVAFWCNPISGHATLYWYQQILGQGPKLLIQFQNNGVVDDSQLPKDRFSAERLKGVDSTLKIQPAKLEDSAVYLCASSFGLAGSTDTQYFGPGTRLTVL.

This CDR3 reads CASSQEGQGARNEQFF. CDR3 sequence (DNA): TGCGCCAGCAGCCAAGAAGGACAGGGGGCGCGTAATGAGCAGTTCTTC. The chain combines TRBV4-1 with TRBJ2-1, with 11 bases identical to TRBD1. Germline-derived CDR1 and CDR2 are MGHRA and YSYEKL. The CDR3 has 16 amino acids. V lost 0 bases, J lost 7 bases, and 5 bases stayed unmatched.

This chain joins TRBV6-4 and TRBJ1-5; TRBD1 agrees at 8 bases. V lost 3 bases and J lost 7; bases outside the gene matches: 5. This CDR3 is built from 14 residues. Germline V gives CDR1 MRHNA, CDR2 SNTAGT. The CDR3 DNA reads as TGTGCCAGCAGTGAATCAGGGGGCACCCAGCCCCAGCATTTT. This codes for CASSESGGTQPQHF.

The chain has TRBV6-6 and TRBJ1-2; D uncertain. This CDR3 contains 14 residues. The V end lost 0 bases, the J end lost 1 base, and 6 bases lay between the germline ends. Germline loops: CDR1 MNHNY, CDR2 SVGAGI (reference sequence). CDR3 DNA: TGTGCCAGCAGTTACTCGGCGGTTAACTATGGCTACACCTTC. Translation: CASSYSAVNYGYTF.